Detailed here is one TCR beta chain. Profiling relied on immunoSEQ multiplex PCR, and the TCRdb table lists in-frame clones only, not all of them. The sample yields some 1,100,000 clones, around 78% seen once. The data stem from a study of shared clonotypes between healthy human individuals. Deletions cut 0 bases from V and 3 bases from J, with 9 bases between. The CDR3 is 14 amino acids. Germline CDR1 and CDR2: MNHEY and SVGAGI. The sequence was collected from a young man in good health. Some clones in this sample may be carry-over from other donors' samples. The sample comprised memory CD4+ T cells from PBMCs. Subset in this sample: CD45RA-negative fraction. This chain joins TRBV6-5 and TRBJ2-7; D may be TRBD2 (5 bases). The CDR3 reads CASSYSASSYEQYF. In DNA form, the CDR3 reads TGTGCCAGCAGTTACTCGGCTAGCAGCTACGAGCAGTACTTC.